The 14 T cell receptor beta chains reported below all come from one sample, sequenced in a study of human T cells and chemical hapten exposure. Via MiXCR, TCRdb re-called the RACE reads, giving one row per CDR3 protein. The sample contains around 360,000 distinct CDR3 sequences, roughly 6% of which appear only once. Time point given: patch test 2, 6 weeks after DPC sensitization. Treatment: therapeutic diphenylcyclopropenone sensitization with weekly scalp DPC. The source was whole blood, collected in connection with sensitization to the hapten diphenylcyclopropenone (DPC). Every receptor here comes from a woman aged 18-29 years with alopecia areata. Some clones in this sample may be carry-over from other donors' samples.

This clonotype was seen repeatedly, ten times or more. This chain joins TRBV12-3 or TRBV12-4 and TRBJ2-3; the D is unclear. The CDR3 sequence is 12 residues long. V lost 4 bases to trimming and J lost 3 bases, with 5 bases between them. Here the CDR3 reads CASSSRTDTQYF. The CDR3 nucleotides are TGTGCCAGCAGTTCGAGAACAGATACGCAGTATTTT.

This clonotype came up many times. The CDR3, as DNA: TGTGCCAGCAGTTACCGGGACAGGGGGCGAGTCTATGGCTACACCTTC. Amino acids: CASSYRDRGRVYGYTF. The rearrangement uses TRBV6-2 or TRBV6-3 and TRBJ1-2, with TRBD1 identical over 12 bases. The ends lost 2 bases at V and 4 bases at J; junction bases unmatched: 5. Germline loops: CDR1 MNHEY, CDR2 SVGEGT. This CDR3 spans 16 amino acids.

This clonotype was picked up many times. The chain recombines TRBV2 with TRBJ1-1; D uncertain. Germline lookup yields CDR1 SNHLY and CDR2 FYNNEI. CDR3 length equals 14 residues. Trimming left V 6 bases short and J 1 base short, with 12 bases between. The CDR3, as DNA: TGTGCCAGCAGGTCTGACACTCAGAACACTGAAGCTTTCTTT. Its protein is CASRSDTQNTEAFF.

This clonotype was counted at least ten times. This chain connects TRBV7-2 to TRBJ1-1; maybe TRBD1 (6 bases). V was trimmed by 5 bases and J by 2 bases, leaving 15 bases between them. The germline V gene has CDR1 SGHTA and CDR2 FQGNSA. This CDR3 has 15 amino acids. Written as DNA, the CDR3 is TGTGCCAGCAGCGAACCGGACAGAGCTAACACTGAAGCTTTCTTT. Amino acid sequence: CASSEPDRANTEAFF.

The gene calls are TRBV6-1 and TRBJ1-1; no definite D call. With 2 bases removed from V and 3 bases from J, the gap between germline ends came to 7 bases. The germline CDR1 and CDR2 sequences are MNHNS and SASEGT. CDR3 length: 13 amino acids. The CDR3 DNA is TGTGCCAGCAGTGAAAGGGAGTACACTGAAGCTTTCTTT. It encodes CASSEREYTEAFF.

The chain couples TRBV12-1 to TRBJ2-1; TRBD1 reflects the table's D call only, with no check against the DNA. TRBV12-1 is a recognized pseudogene. The CDR3 covers 14 residues. CDR3 in DNA: TGTGCCAGCAGCTTTGGCGGGGGCTACAATGAGCAGTTCTTC. Encoded protein: CASSFGGGYNEQFF.

The table lists this clonotype with a few counts. V gene TRBV5-6 combines with J gene TRBJ2-5, with TRBD1 matching 8 bases. Per germline, CDR1 SGHDT and CDR2 YYEEEE. The CDR3 consists of 13 residues. The trim removed 7 bases at V and 1 base at J, leaving 3 bases unmatched. The CDR3 spells CASLGQGQETQYF. DNA of the CDR3: TGTGCCAGCCTAGGACAGGGCCAAGAGACCCAGTACTTC.

The sample holds a few counts of this clonotype. The genes are TRBV7-9 and TRBJ1-1; possibly TRBD1 for D (6 bases). Trimming took 8 bases from V and 7 from J, leaving 11 bases between them. Germline CDR1 and CDR2: SEHNR and FQNEAQ (reference sequence). The CDR3 covers 11 residues. In DNA, the CDR3 is TGTGCCAGCGAGTTCAGGGGTGAAGCTTTCTTT. Translation: CASEFRGEAFF.

This clonotype came up a few times. The chain joins TRBV20-1 to TRBJ2-3; no firm D call. This CDR3 is 13 amino acids long. Germline V gene data show CDR1 as DFQATT and CDR2 as SNEGSKA (reference sequence). The germline V and J ends were trimmed by 2 bases and 1 base, with 7 bases remaining between them. The CDR3 nucleotides are TGCAGTGCTAGATCCGGCCGCACAGATACGCAGTATTTT. Translated, it gives CSARSGRTDTQYF.

This clonotype was found many times. J is TRBJ1-1 and V is TRBV28; D ambiguous. This CDR3 contains 13 residues. Germline V gives CDR1 MDHEN, CDR2 SYDVKM. V lost 10 bases to trimming and J lost 7 bases, with 19 bases between them. The CDR3 reads CATEAGQVVEAFF. CDR3 nucleotides: TGTGCCACGGAAGCCGGGCAGGTTGTTGAAGCTTTCTTT.

The chain employs TRBV7-2 and TRBJ2-3; the match to TRBD2 covers 7 bases. This CDR3 comprises 14 residues. Per germline, CDR1 SGHTA and CDR2 FQGNSA. Unmatched junction bases numbered 4, after V lost 2 bases and J lost 5 bases. CDR3 protein: CASSLMTSLDTQYF. Written as DNA, the CDR3 is TGTGCCAGCAGCTTAATGACTAGCTTAGATACGCAGTATTTT.

This rearrangement joins TRBV19 to TRBJ2-3; D unresolved. The germline CDR1 and CDR2 sequences are LNHDA and SQIVND (reference sequence). V lost 3 bases and J lost 0, with 7 bases in between. This CDR3 contains 14 residues. The CDR3 spells CASSIARSTDTQYF. CDR3 in DNA: TGTGCCAGTAGTATCGCCAGGAGCACAGATACGCAGTATTTT.

Many counts were recorded for this clonotype. The V and J genes are TRBV6-5 and TRBJ2-7; D might be TRBD1 or TRBD2, each matching 6 bases. CDR1 MNHEY and CDR2 SVGAGI come from the germline V gene. The CDR3 runs 16 residues. The V and J ends lost 2 bases and 4 bases respectively, with 18 bases between them. Here the CDR3 reads CASSYRGTNSRYEQYF. The CDR3 coding sequence is TGTGCCAGCAGTTACCGCGGGACAAATTCACGGTACGAGCAGTACTTC.

This clonotype has ten or more counts. The chain employs TRBV7-9 and TRBJ2-6; weak D call: TRBD2 (6 bases). Germline V gene sequence: CDR1 SEHNR, CDR2 FQNEAQ (reference sequence). CDR3 length: 15 amino acids. V lost 5 bases and J lost 0, with 8 bases in between. The CDR3 sequence is CASSRGNSGANVLTF. CDR3 DNA sequence: TGTGCCAGCAGCCGGGGGAACTCTGGGGCCAACGTCCTGACTTTC.